These 32 T cell receptor beta chains were sequenced from one sample in a study of control samples from healthy donors and cancer patients. Profiling relied on immunoSEQ multiplex PCR, and the TCRdb table lists in-frame clones only, not all of them. The sample shows 170,000 or so clones, approximately 92% of them seen only once. Specimen: blood. These receptor sequences come from a man aged 18 to 30 in good health.

The rearrangement uses TRBV6-5 and TRBJ1-2, with D tentatively TRBD1 (6 bases). The length of the CDR3 is 13 residues. From germline, CDR1 is MNHEY and CDR2 SVGAGI. Trimming took 7 bases from V and 3 from J, leaving 12 bases between them. The CDR3 protein is CASTGGRYYGYTF. In nucleotides, the CDR3 is TGTGCCAGCACGGGGGGCAGGTACTATGGCTACACCTTC.

The count of this clone is one. The chain is built from TRBV3-1 (or the pseudogene TRBV3-2) and TRBJ2-7; the D gene is possibly TRBD2 (6 bases). Per germline, CDR1 LGHDT and CDR2 YNNKEL (reference sequence). Trimming pared 5 bases from V and 12 bases from J, leaving 17 bases between. The CDR3 consists of 12 residues. CDR3 sequence: CASSSKPGGAYF. The CDR3 nucleotides are TGTGCCAGCAGCTCAAAACCCGGGGGAGCGTACTTC.

This clone was recorded once. The J gene is TRBJ1-3, the V gene TRBV30; 10 bases line up with TRBD1. This CDR3 comprises 14 residues. CDR1 and CDR2 from the germline V gene are GTSNPN and SVGIG (reference sequence). The V and J ends lost 4 bases and 8 bases, in that order; junction bases with no gene match: 8. CDR3 sequence: CAWTPGQGRDTIYF. The CDR3 bases are TGTGCCTGGACTCCGGGACAGGGGCGCGACACCATATATTTT.

The chain is built from TRBV7-9 and TRBJ1-1, with D perhaps matching TRBD1 (5 bases). Germline lookup yields CDR1 SEHNR and CDR2 FQNEAQ (reference sequence). V lost 3 bases, J lost 5 bases, and 10 bases lay in between. The CDR3 totals 13 residues. The CDR3 loop reads CASSFSGETEAFF. The CDR3 DNA follows: TGTGCCAGCAGCTTTTCGGGGGAAACTGAAGCTTTCTTT.

The V and J genes are TRBV2 and TRBJ1-1; possible D gene TRBD1, 6 bases. Germline V gives CDR1 SNHLY, CDR2 FYNNEI. The ends were cut back, 6 bases at V and 5 bases at J, with 16 bases in the middle. The CDR3 has 14 amino acids. The CDR3 nucleotides are TGTGCCAGCAGAACACAGGGAAGGTTGACTGAAGCTTTCTTT. It yields the protein CASRTQGRLTEAFF.

The chain recombines TRBV30 with TRBJ2-1; no reliable D call. Germline CDR1 reads GTSNPN; CDR2 reads SVGIG (reference sequence). This CDR3 spans 13 amino acids. V lost 0 bases, J lost 9 bases, and 12 bases lay in between. The CDR3 loop is CAWSVQIASEQFF. Here the CDR3 DNA reads TGTGCCTGGAGTGTACAGATCGCGTCTGAGCAGTTCTTC. The variable domain in full, completed from reference TRBV30 and TRBJ2-1, reads SQTIHQWPATLVQPVGSPLSLECTVEGTSNPNLYWYRQAAGRGLQLLFYSVGIGQISSEVPQNLSASRPQDRQFILSSKKLLLSDSGFYLCAWSVQIASEQFFGPGTRLTVL.

Only one count was recorded for this clone. The gene calls are TRBV6-6 and TRBJ2-3; 11 bases line up with TRBD2. Germline V lookup: CDR1 MNHNY, CDR2 SVGAGI (reference sequence). V was clipped by 5 bases and J by 1 base; unmatched bases: 5. CDR3 length: 16 amino acids. The CDR3 region is CASSPQTSGGTDTQYF. Written as DNA, the CDR3 is TGTGCCAGCAGTCCCCAGACTAGCGGGGGCACAGATACGCAGTATTTT.

The chain joins TRBV6-6 to TRBJ1-6; D is perhaps TRBD1 (6 bases). V dropped 5 bases and J dropped 10 bases, with 12 bases sitting between them. CDR3 length: 13 residues. Looked up from germline, CDR1 is MNHNY and CDR2 is SVGAGI (reference sequence). The CDR3: CASSLTGQSPLHF. The CDR3 nucleotides read TGTGCCAGCAGTCTAACAGGGCAATCACCCCTCCACTTT.

The V call is TRBV19, the J call TRBJ1-5; 7 positions match TRBD1. Germline V lookup: CDR1 LNHDA, CDR2 SQIVND (reference sequence). This CDR3 spans 13 amino acids. V gave up 5 bases and J gave up 7 bases; unmatched junction bases: 5. The CDR3 DNA follows: TGTGCCAGTAGTGCCAGGGGGAGCCAGCCCCAGCATTTT. Its protein is CASSARGSQPQHF.

This clone was detected only once. V gene TRBV9 combines with J gene TRBJ1-4, with D unclear. CDR1 and CDR2 (germline): SGDLS, YYNGEE. The V and J ends lost 3 bases and 7 bases respectively, with 10 bases between them. The length of the CDR3 is 13 residues. As DNA, the CDR3 is TGTGCCAGCAGCGGTGGGAGATTTGAAAAACTGTTTTTT. Its translation: CASSGGRFEKLFF.

The chain combines TRBV27 with TRBJ2-7; tentative D call: TRBD1 (6 bases). Deletions cut 3 bases from V and 2 bases from J, with 8 bases between. CDR1 MNHEY and CDR2 SMNVEV come from the germline V gene (reference sequence). CDR3 size: 13 residues. As DNA, the CDR3 is TGTGCCAGCAGTTTGGGGGCCCCCTACGAGCAGTACTTC. Its translation is CASSLGAPYEQYF.

This chain uses TRBV7-6 with TRBJ2-7, with TRBD1 as a possible D gene (6 bases). The CDR3 has 15 residues. Per germline, CDR1 SGHVS and CDR2 FNYEAQ. Trimming shortened V by 5 bases and J by 4 bases, and 18 bases separated the two germline ends. CDR3 DNA: TGTGCCAGCAGCCGCGAACAGGGAAAGGTGTACGAGCAGTACTTC. Translating gives CASSREQGKVYEQYF.

The chain links TRBV7-9 to TRBJ2-7; either TRBD1 or TRBD2 may supply D (5 bases each). This CDR3 is 13 amino acids long. The ends were cut back, 3 bases at V and 3 bases at J, with 9 bases in the middle. Germline V gene lookup returns CDR1 SEHNR and CDR2 FQNEAQ (reference sequence). The CDR3 sequence: CASSFRDVYEQYF. The CDR3 nucleotides are TGTGCCAGCAGCTTCAGGGACGTCTACGAGCAGTACTTC.

The count of this clone is one. The chain combines TRBV7-2 with TRBJ2-3; D gene unclear. CDR3 size: 12 residues. The V and J ends lost 8 bases and 5 bases respectively, with 11 bases between them. In germline, CDR1 is SGHTA, CDR2 FQGNSA. CDR3 nucleotide sequence: TGTGCCAGCTCTCGAAGTGGAGATACGCAGTATTTT. As protein: CASSRSGDTQYF. The whole variable domain, remainder taken from reference TRBV7-2 and TRBJ2-3, is GAGVSQSPSNKVTEKGKDVELRCDPISGHTALYWYRQSLGQGLEFLIYFQGNSAPDKSGLPSDRFSAERTGGSVSTLTIQRTQQEDSAVYLCASSRSGDTQYFGPGTRLTVL.

The V and J genes are TRBV18 and TRBJ1-2, with 8 nucleotides matching TRBD1. The CDR3 covers 17 residues. The junction had 10 bases not matched to a gene; V was cut back by 0 bases and J by 4 bases. The V gene's germline CDR1 is KGHSH and CDR2 LQKENI. The CDR3, as DNA: TGTGCCAGCTCACCACCTTTGTTCTCAGGGGGCTTCTATGGCTACACCTTC. This encodes CASSPPLFSGGFYGYTF. Together with reference TRBV18 and TRBJ1-2, the CDR3 gives the full variable domain: NAGVMQNPRHLVRRRGQEARLRCSPMKGHSHVYWYRQLPEEGLKFMVYLQKENIIDESGMPKERFSAEFPKEGPSILRIQQVVRGDSAAYFCASSPPLFSGGFYGYTFGSGTRLTVV.

This clone occurred once. The rearrangement joins TRBV5-4 to TRBJ1-3; D remains ambiguous. V lost 1 base, J lost 4 bases, and 12 bases lay in between. The CDR3 covers 15 residues. Germline CDR1 is SGHNT and CDR2 is YYREEE (reference sequence). The CDR3: CASSLKGRDGNTIYF. The CDR3 DNA sequence: TGTGCCAGCAGCTTGAAAGGGCGCGACGGAAACACCATATATTTT.

Concerning this clone itself: Different DNA sequences within this sample yield the same CDR3. V and J are TRBV9 and TRBJ2-3; D remains unclear. In germline, CDR1 is SGDLS, CDR2 YYNGEE. The V end lost 0 bases, the J end lost 3 bases, and 5 bases lay between the germline ends. CDR3 length: 13 amino acids. The CDR3 nucleotides read TGTGCCAGCAGCGTAGGAGGAACAGATACGCAGTATTTT. Protein: CASSVGGTDTQYF.

V gene TRBV19 combines with J gene TRBJ1-1; D remains unclear. The ends were cut back, 6 bases at V and 0 bases at J, with 5 bases in the middle. This CDR3 region has 12 residues. The germline V gene encodes CDR1 LNHDA and CDR2 SQIVND (reference sequence). CDR3 in amino acids: CASRDLNTEAFF. CDR3 in DNA: TGTGCCAGTAGGGACCTGAACACTGAAGCTTTCTTT.

The rearrangement joins TRBV7-8 to TRBJ1-2; D ambiguous. V was shortened by 2 bases and J by 3 bases, with 7 bases between the two germline ends. The CDR3 has 13 residues. The germline CDR1 and CDR2 sequences are SGHVS and FQNEAQ. This CDR3 is CASSLSRYYGYTF. CDR3 coding DNA: TGTGCCAGCAGCTTATCCAGGTACTATGGCTACACCTTC.

This chain uses TRBV5-1 with TRBJ1-6, with TRBD1 matching 8 bases. This CDR3 has 15 amino acids. J gave up 9 bases and V 0 bases, and 5 bases lay outside the gene matches. CDR1 and CDR2 (germline): SGHRS, YFSETQ. The CDR3 protein is CASSLVPGQVSPLHF. The CDR3 DNA reads TGCGCCAGCAGCTTGGTCCCGGGACAGGTTTCACCCCTCCACTTT.

This clone was counted a single time. The V gene is TRBV30, the J gene TRBJ1-6; D remains unclear. This CDR3 is built from 16 residues. Per the germline V gene, CDR1 is GTSNPN and CDR2 is SVGIG (reference sequence). The germline V and J ends were trimmed by 0 bases and 0 bases, with 9 bases remaining between them. CDR3 region: CAWSVIGSSYNSPLHF. The CDR3 DNA reads TGTGCCTGGAGTGTAATTGGGAGCTCCTATAATTCACCCCTCCACTTT.

The chain couples TRBV27 to TRBJ2-3, with D possibly matching TRBD1 (6 bases). This CDR3 comprises 15 residues. The V gene's germline CDR1 is MNHEY and CDR2 SMNVEV (reference sequence). Deletions cut 6 bases from V and 0 bases from J, with 13 bases between. CDR3 bases: TGTGCCAGCAGCAGGGACATCATTAGCACAGATACGCAGTATTTT. It codes for CASSRDIISTDTQYF.

This sequence joins TRBV6-1 and TRBJ1-2; D uncertain. The CDR3 extends over 15 amino acids. The ends were cut back, 3 bases at V and 2 bases at J, with 13 bases in the middle. The germline gives CDR1 MNHNS, CDR2 SASEGT. The CDR3 reads CASSDASTPNYGYTF. DNA of the CDR3: TGTGCCAGCAGTGATGCGAGTACTCCAAACTATGGCTACACCTTC.

The rearrangement joins TRBV30 to TRBJ2-7; D ambiguous. The CDR3 runs 13 residues. V was shortened by 3 bases and J by 1 base, with 10 bases between the two germline ends. Germline loops: CDR1 GTSNPN, CDR2 SVGIG (reference sequence). The DNA for the CDR3 is TGTGCCTGGAGATCCAGTCGTTCCTACGAGCAGTACTTC. This encodes CAWRSSRSYEQYF.

The chain links TRBV9 to TRBJ2-3; TRBD2 agrees at 12 bases. CDR3 length: 17 residues. The ends lost 4 bases at V and 1 base at J; junction bases unmatched: 7. The germline gives CDR1 SGDLS, CDR2 YYNGEE. This CDR3 is CASSLWGLAGGTDTQYF. The CDR3, as DNA: TGTGCCAGCAGCCTTTGGGGACTAGCGGGCGGCACAGATACGCAGTATTTT.

The chain combines TRBV12-3 or TRBV12-4 with TRBJ1-2, with D perhaps TRBD1 (6 bases). The CDR3 contains 13 residues. V dropped 5 bases and J dropped 4 bases, with 11 bases sitting between them. This CDR3 is CASSRTGLYGYTF. CDR3 nucleotide sequence: TGTGCCAGCAGTCGTACAGGGCTCTATGGCTACACCTTC.

This clone was observed once. The chain recombines TRBV10-3 with TRBJ2-7; D is unclear. The CDR3 runs 13 residues. V was pared by 8 bases and J by 0 bases, with 11 bases between. CDR1 and CDR2 from the germline V gene are ENHRY and SYGVKD. The CDR3 nucleotides are TGTGCCATCGCCCAGGCTAGCTCCTACGAGCAGTACTTC. Amino acids: CAIAQASSYEQYF.

V usage is TRBV7-9 and J usage is TRBJ1-5; D is unclear. The CDR3 covers 17 residues. Trimming removed 1 base from V and 5 bases from J, with 18 bases in between. CDR1 is SEHNR and CDR2 is FQNEAQ in the germline V gene (reference sequence). The CDR3 region has the DNA TGTGCCAGCAGCTTAGTGGGTTATAAGGATGTTCATCAGCCCCAGCATTTT. This sequence encodes CASSLVGYKDVHQPQHF. The full variable domain, in which reference TRBV7-9 and TRBJ1-5 provide the parts outside the CDR3, is DTGVSQNPRHKITKRGQNVTFRCDPISEHNRLYWYRQTLGQGPEFLTYFQNEAQLEKSRLLSDRFSAERPKGSFSTLEIQRTEQGDSAMYLCASSLVGYKDVHQPQHFGDGTRLSIL.

This clone has only one observation. The rearrangement joins TRBV14 to TRBJ2-1, with TRBD1 matching 7 bases. The CDR3 length is 14 residues. Trimming cost V 4 bases and J 3 bases; bases outside gene matches: 3. The germline V gene encodes CDR1 SGHDN and CDR2 FVKESK. The CDR3 DNA sequence: TGTGCCAGCAGCCCCACAGGGGTCTACAATGAGCAGTTCTTC. As protein: CASSPTGVYNEQFF.

This clone was detected only once. The DNA of the CDR3 is TGCGCCAGCAGCTTGGTAGCTCCCGGGGCTAATGAAAAACTGTTTTTT. It encodes CASSLVAPGANEKLFF. V is TRBV5-1 and J is TRBJ1-4; D call uncertain. The V and J ends lost 0 bases and 3 bases respectively, with 12 bases between them. Germline V gene data show CDR1 as SGHRS and CDR2 as YFSETQ. CDR3 length equals 16 residues.

V usage is TRBV11-2 and J usage is TRBJ2-7; 7 positions match TRBD2. Germline loops: CDR1 SGHAT, CDR2 FQNNGV. This CDR3 comprises 14 residues. The ends lost 1 base at V and 4 bases at J; junction bases unmatched: 4. CDR3 protein: CASSLVGGGYEQYF. The CDR3 nucleotides read TGTGCCAGCAGCTTAGTCGGGGGAGGGTACGAGCAGTACTTC.

This clone has only one observation. This chain joins TRBV7-3 and TRBJ1-1; D gene unclear. The CDR3 runs to 14 residues. V was cut by 2 bases and J by 3 bases, with 10 bases left in between. Germline V CDR1 and CDR2: SGHTA, FQGTGA. The CDR3 reads CASSLLGRDTEAFF. For the CDR3, the DNA is TGTGCCAGCAGCTTATTGGGTAGGGACACTGAAGCTTTCTTT.